These 14 T cell receptor beta chains share one sample of origin, sequenced in a study of post-analysis software for immune sequencing data. Their recognized antigens are unknown. Researchers reported that TCR beta cDNA libraries carried unique molecular identifiers. TCRdb reprocessed the PCR reads via MiXCR and lists one record per CDR3 protein. Here the sample spans roughly 540,000 distinct CDR3 sequences, about a third being singletons. The study, taken as a whole, reports: Several TRBV segments occurring more often in patients than controls included TRBV5-6, TRBV5-1 and TRBV20-1.

Material: blood. Receptors were obtained from a girl under 18 with multiple sclerosis.

The V call is TRBV12-3 or TRBV12-4, the J call TRBJ1-2, with D perhaps TRBD1 (6 bases). The V end was cut by 5 bases, the J end by 3 bases, with 16 bases between. This CDR3 region has 15 residues. The CDR3 DNA sequence: TGTGCCAGCAGTGCCGCCGCGACAGGAGACTATGGCTACACCTTC. This translates into CASSAAATGDYGYTF.

CDR3 loop: CASSLAAGPSTEAFF. The CDR3 DNA is TGTGCCAGCAGCTTAGCGGCAGGGCCGAGCACTGAAGCTTTCTTT. The chain combines TRBV7-9 with TRBJ1-1, with a weak D call TRBD1 (5 bases). CDR3 length: 15 residues. Trimming removed 0 bases at V and 4 bases at J, with 12 bases between. Germline V lookup: CDR1 SEHNR, CDR2 FQNEAQ (reference sequence).

The chain links TRBV3-1 to TRBJ2-2; maybe TRBD1 (5 bases). V dropped 2 bases and J dropped 4 bases, with 11 bases sitting between them. The CDR3 has 15 amino acids. Germline CDR1 reads LGHDT; CDR2 reads YNNKEL (reference sequence). The CDR3 sequence: CASSQLQALTGELFF. The CDR3 DNA is TGTGCCAGCAGCCAACTACAGGCCCTCACCGGGGAGCTGTTTTTT.

This chain joins TRBV5-1 and TRBJ2-1; the D gene could be TRBD1 or TRBD2 (6 bases each). The germline V gene encodes CDR1 SGHRS and CDR2 YFSETQ. The germline V and J ends were trimmed by 3 bases and 13 bases, with 23 bases remaining between them. The CDR3 has 15 amino acids. This chain's CDR3 is CASSSGGGTSETQFF. In DNA, the CDR3 is TGCGCCAGCAGCTCTGGAGGGGGGACGTCGGAGACCCAGTTCTTC.

This clonotype appeared a few times. The chain recombines TRBV20-1 with TRBJ2-5, with D perhaps assigned TRBD1 or TRBD2 (6 bases each). The CDR3 consists of 14 residues. V dropped 3 bases and J dropped 5 bases, with 16 bases sitting between them. The germline V gene has CDR1 DFQATT and CDR2 SNEGSKA (reference sequence). The CDR3: CSARSPGAVETQYF. The CDR3 DNA follows: TGCAGTGCTAGGAGTCCGGGGGCGGTGGAGACCCAGTACTTC.

V usage is TRBV5-1 and J usage is TRBJ2-5; tentatively, D is TRBD1 (6 bases). The germline V and J ends were trimmed by 3 bases and 2 bases, with 14 bases remaining between them. Germline V CDR1 and CDR2: SGHRS, YFSETQ. CDR3 length equals 15 residues. The DNA for the CDR3 is TGCGCCAGCAGCTCAGCCCAGGGGAGACAAGAGACCCAGTACTTC. This encodes CASSSAQGRQETQYF.

This chain joins TRBV28 and TRBJ2-2; 7 bases align to TRBD1. Germline trimming cut 5 bases from V and 3 bases from J; bases unmatched to any gene: 9. Germline V CDR1 and CDR2: MDHEN, SYDVKM. The CDR3 length is 16 residues. CDR3 nucleotides: TGTGCCAGCAGTCCGGGACAGATCTATTACACCGGGGAGCTGTTTTTT. It translates to CASSPGQIYYTGELFF.

The J gene is TRBJ1-1, the V gene TRBV18; the D is unclear. V lost 2 bases and J 0 bases, leaving 7 bases between the germline ends. Germline V CDR1 and CDR2: KGHSH, LQKENI. This CDR3 spans 14 amino acids. CDR3 sequence: CASSPGNMNTEAFF. CDR3 bases: TGTGCCAGCTCACCAGGGAATATGAACACTGAAGCTTTCTTT.

The J gene is TRBJ2-5, the V gene TRBV7-9, with 15 bases matching TRBD2. V shed 2 bases, J shed 4 bases, and the junction held 2 bases outside the gene matches. Looked up from germline, CDR1 is SEHNR and CDR2 is FQNEAQ (reference sequence). The CDR3 length is 16 residues. The CDR3 DNA is TGTGCCAGCAGCTTATTGGGACTAGCGGGGGGAGAGACCCAGTACTTC. Its translation: CASSLLGLAGGETQYF.

This clonotype was detected a few times. The chain couples TRBV28 to TRBJ1-2; D is unresolved. The CDR3 is 12 residues long. Per the germline V gene, CDR1 is MDHEN and CDR2 is SYDVKM. Trimming shortened V by 3 bases and J by 1 base, and 3 bases separated the two germline ends. The CDR3 sequence: CASSLNNYGYTF. CDR3 coding DNA: TGTGCCAGCAGTTTGAATAACTATGGCTACACCTTC.

J is TRBJ1-1 and V is TRBV10-3; weak D call: TRBD1 (6 bases). The V end was cut by 6 bases, the J end by 2 bases, with 16 bases between. The germline CDR1 and CDR2 sequences are ENHRY and SYGVKD. This CDR3 has 15 residues. CDR3 amino acids: CAIRGAGGINTEAFF. CDR3 DNA sequence: TGTGCCATCAGGGGGGCGGGCGGGATTAACACTGAAGCTTTCTTT.

V usage is TRBV20-1 and J usage is TRBJ2-1; possible D gene TRBD1, 6 bases. V shed 8 bases and J shed 4 bases, with 18 bases lying between them. This CDR3 is 14 amino acids long. In germline, CDR1 is DFQATT, CDR2 SNEGSKA (reference sequence). The CDR3 spells CSTPDRSLYNEQFF. The CDR3, as DNA: TGCAGTACTCCCGACAGGAGCCTTTACAATGAGCAGTTCTTC.

The J gene is TRBJ2-3, the V gene TRBV2; D not resolved. The germline V gene encodes CDR1 SNHLY and CDR2 FYNNEI. This CDR3 contains 16 residues. Trimming took 6 bases from V and 1 from J, leaving 17 bases between them. CDR3 nucleotide sequence: TGTGCCAGCAGGGCCTTATCTCCGTCCGGCACAGATACGCAGTATTTT. Its protein is CASRALSPSGTDTQYF.

This rearrangement joins TRBV5-6 to TRBJ1-5, with 8 bases aligning to TRBD1. Trimming at V came to 5 bases and at J to 0 bases, leaving 7 bases not matched to a gene. CDR1 and CDR2 (germline): SGHDT, YYEEEE. The CDR3 spans 16 residues. CDR3 region: CASSPDRGTSNQPQHF. CDR3 nucleotide sequence: TGTGCCAGCAGTCCCGACAGGGGCACTAGCAATCAGCCCCAGCATTTT.